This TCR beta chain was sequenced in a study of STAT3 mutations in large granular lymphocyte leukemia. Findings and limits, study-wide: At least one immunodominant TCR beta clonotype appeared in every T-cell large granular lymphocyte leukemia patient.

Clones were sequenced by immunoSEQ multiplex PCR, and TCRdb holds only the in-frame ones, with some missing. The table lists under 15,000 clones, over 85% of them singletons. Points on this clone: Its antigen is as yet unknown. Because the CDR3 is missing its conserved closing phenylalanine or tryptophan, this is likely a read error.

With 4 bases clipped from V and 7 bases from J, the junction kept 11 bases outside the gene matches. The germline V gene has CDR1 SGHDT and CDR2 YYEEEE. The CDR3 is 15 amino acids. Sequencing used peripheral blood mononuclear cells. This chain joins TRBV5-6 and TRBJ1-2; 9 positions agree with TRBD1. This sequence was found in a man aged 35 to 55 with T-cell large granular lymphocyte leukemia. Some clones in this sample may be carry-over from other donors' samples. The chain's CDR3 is CASSLGFGTGSGYTL. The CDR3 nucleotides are TGTGCCAGCAGCCTAGGATTTGGGACAGGGTCTGGCTACACCCTC.